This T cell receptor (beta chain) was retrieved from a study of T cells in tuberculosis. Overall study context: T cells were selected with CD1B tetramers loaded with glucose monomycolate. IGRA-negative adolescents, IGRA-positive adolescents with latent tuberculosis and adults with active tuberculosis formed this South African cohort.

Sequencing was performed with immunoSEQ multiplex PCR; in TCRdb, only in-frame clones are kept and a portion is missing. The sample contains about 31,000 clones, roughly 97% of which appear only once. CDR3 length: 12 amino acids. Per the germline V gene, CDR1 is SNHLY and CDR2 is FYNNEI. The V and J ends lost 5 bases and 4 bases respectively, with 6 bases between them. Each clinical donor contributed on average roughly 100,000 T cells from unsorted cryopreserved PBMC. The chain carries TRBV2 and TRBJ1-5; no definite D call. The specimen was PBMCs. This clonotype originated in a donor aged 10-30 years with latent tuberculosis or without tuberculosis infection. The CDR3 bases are TGTGCCAGCAGTCCGGGAAATCAGCCCCAGCATTTT. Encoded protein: CASSPGNQPQHF. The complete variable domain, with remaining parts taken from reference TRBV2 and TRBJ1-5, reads EPEVTQTPSHQVTQMGQEVILRCVPISNHLYFYWYRQILGQKVEFLVSFYNNEISEKSEIFDDQFSVERPDGSNFTLKIRSTKLEDSAMYFCASSPGNQPQHFGDGTRLSIL.